This T cell receptor beta chain was recovered during a study of EBV T-cell therapy then PD-1 blockade in nasopharyngeal carcinoma. This clone came up once. Its antigen is currently unknown. Treatment specified: AdE1-LMPpoly-expanded autologous EBV-specific T-cell therapy followed by anti-PD-1 nivolumab. Germline CDR1 reads MNHEY; CDR2 reads SVGAGI. The CDR3 is made up of 15 amino acids. Losses at the gene ends were 8 bases for V and 7 bases for J; bases not matched to a gene: 14. Here immunoSEQ multiplex PCR was the method, and the copy in TCRdb shows in-frame clones only, minus some. The profile covers approximately 13,000 clones, with about 85% appearing a single time and about 33% taken by the ten largest.

The sequenced sample was CD8+ T cells from blood, obtained at day 105 from a patient whose treatment included autologous EBV-specific T cells and nivolumab. The origin of this receptor is a man between 35 and 55 years old with nasopharyngeal carcinoma. V usage is TRBV6-5 and J usage is TRBJ2-1; 7 bases line up with TRBD2. The CDR3 DNA is TGTGCCAGCTCCAACCCCCTCCGGGGGGTTAATGAGCAGTTCTTC. Protein: CASSNPLRGVNEQFF.